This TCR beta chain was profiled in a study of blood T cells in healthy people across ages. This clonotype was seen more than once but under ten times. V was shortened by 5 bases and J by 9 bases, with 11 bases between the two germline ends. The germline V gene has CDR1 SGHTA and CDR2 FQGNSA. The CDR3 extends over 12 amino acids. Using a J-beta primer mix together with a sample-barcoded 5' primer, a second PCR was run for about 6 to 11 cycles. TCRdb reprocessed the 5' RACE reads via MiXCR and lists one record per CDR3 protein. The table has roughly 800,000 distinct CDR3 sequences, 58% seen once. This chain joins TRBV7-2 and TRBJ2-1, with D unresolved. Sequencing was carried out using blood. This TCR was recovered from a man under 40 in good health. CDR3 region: CASSARLSEQFF. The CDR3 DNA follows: TGTGCCAGCAGCGCCCGACTTAGTGAGCAGTTCTTC.